This T cell receptor beta chain was captured by sequencing in a study of molecular identifiers for immune sequencing clone quantification. TCRdb independently ran MiXCR on the PCR reads; one entry per CDR3 protein. This sample has about 320,000 distinct CDR3 sequences, with 24% found just once. Study-wide findings and caveats: Clonotypes topping 20 RNA copies carried over 97% of effector molecules but under 1% of naive ones.

Germline V CDR1 and CDR2: MDHEN, SYDVKM. The V gene lost 8 bases and the J gene lost 3 bases, with 17 bases spanning the gap. The CDR3 length is 14 residues. This clonotype occurred a few times. What it binds is not known. This chain joins TRBV28 and TRBJ2-7; D may match TRBD1 or TRBD2 (5 bases each). This TCR was sampled from a human donor in good health. Some libraries in this study had Jurkat cell RNA spiked in. The sample consisted of naive CD8+ T cells from blood, with Jurkat cell RNA spiked in. Specified subset: FACS-sorted CD8+CD4-CCR7+CD45RA+ naive T cells. CDR3 loop: CASDGTDELYEQYF. In nucleotides, the CDR3 is TGTGCCAGCGACGGGACGGACGAACTCTACGAGCAGTACTTC.